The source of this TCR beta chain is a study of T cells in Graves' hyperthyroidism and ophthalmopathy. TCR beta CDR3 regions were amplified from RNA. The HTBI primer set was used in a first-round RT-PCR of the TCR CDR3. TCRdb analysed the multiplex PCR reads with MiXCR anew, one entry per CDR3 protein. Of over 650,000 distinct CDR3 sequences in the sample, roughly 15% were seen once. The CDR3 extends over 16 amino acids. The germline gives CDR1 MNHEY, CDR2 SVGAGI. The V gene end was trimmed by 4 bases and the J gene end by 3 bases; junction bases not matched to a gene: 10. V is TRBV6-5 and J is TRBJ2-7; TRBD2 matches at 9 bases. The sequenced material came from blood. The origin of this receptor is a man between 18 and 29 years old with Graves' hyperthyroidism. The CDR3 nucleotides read TGTGCCAGCAGTTCCAGGGAGCGGGAGGCTTACTACGAGCAGTACTTC. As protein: CASSSREREAYYEQYF.